The clone carrying this TCR beta chain showed up many times. Its antigen is still unknown. This entry comes from a study of T cell repertoires in cytomegalovirus infection. General study findings and limits: The ex vivo response was dominated by HLA-C-restricted CMV-specific TCR beta clonotypes. Carriers of CMV plus the relevant HLA were identified by cumulative public TCR beta family frequency.

TCRdb analysed the reads with MiXCR anew, one entry per CDR3 protein. The table has 200,000 to 300,000 distinct CDR3 sequences, around 8.7% seen once; the top ten hold over 13%. This CDR3 region has 15 residues. CDR1 LNHDA and CDR2 SQIVND come from the germline V gene (reference sequence). V dropped 1 base and J dropped 0 bases, with 6 bases sitting between them. The sequencing input was PBMCs. This clonotype was sampled from a human donor in good health (CMV status not recorded). Some clones in this sample may be carry-over from other donors' samples. The chain has TRBV19 and TRBJ1-4, with D uncertain. The CDR3 loop reads CASSIARATNEKLFF. In DNA form, the CDR3 reads TGTGCCAGTAGTATAGCGCGGGCAACTAATGAAAAACTGTTTTTT.